This TCR beta chain was found in a study of beta chain features in type 1 diabetes. Points from the study as a whole: Shorter TCRB CDR3s, moderately but significantly so, marked every one of the four CD4+ subsets in Type 1 diabetes patients. There was no resolution here of whether HLA type influences TCRB rearrangement. Healthy donors had naive, central memory and Treg TCRB repertoires that appeared less similar than those seen among patients.

Investigators reverse transcribed all isolated RNA, so they sequenced expressed TCRB transcripts. The data were produced by immunoSEQ multiplex PCR, yet TCRdb's version contains in-frame clones alone and is incomplete. Counted here are roughly 700,000 clones, around an eighth occurring once; the ten biggest clones make up about 0.02%. There are 16 residues in the CDR3. The ends were cut back, 0 bases at V and 1 base at J, with 12 bases in the middle. The V gene's germline CDR1 is LNHNV and CDR2 YYDKDF (reference sequence). About this clone itself: Its antigen is still unknown.

The sample taken for sequencing was naive CD4+ T cells from blood. The TCR sequence derives from a man younger than 30 with type 1 diabetes. The rearrangement links TRBV15 to TRBJ2-5; the D gene is possibly TRBD1 (6 bases). The CDR3 DNA reads as TGTGCCACCAGCAGAGAACTTACAGGGTTCCAAGAGACCCAGTACTTC. The encoded protein is CATSRELTGFQETQYF.